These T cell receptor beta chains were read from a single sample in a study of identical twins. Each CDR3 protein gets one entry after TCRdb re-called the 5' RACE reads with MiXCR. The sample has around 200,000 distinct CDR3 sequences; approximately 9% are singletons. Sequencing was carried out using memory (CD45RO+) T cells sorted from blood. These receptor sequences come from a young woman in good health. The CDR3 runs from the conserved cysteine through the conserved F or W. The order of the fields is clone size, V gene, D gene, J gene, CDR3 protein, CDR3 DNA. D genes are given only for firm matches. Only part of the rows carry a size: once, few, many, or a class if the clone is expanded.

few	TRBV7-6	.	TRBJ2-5	CASSAGNQETQYF	TGTGCCAGCAGCGCCGGGAATCAAGAGACCCAGTACTTC
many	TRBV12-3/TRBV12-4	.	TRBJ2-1	CASTLDSNRGNEQFF	TGTGCCAGCACCTTGGACTCCAATCGCGGGAATGAGCAGTTCTTC
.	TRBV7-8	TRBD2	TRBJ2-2	CASSLELAGIRELFF	TGTGCCAGCAGCTTAGAACTAGCGGGAATCAGGGAGCTGTTTTTT
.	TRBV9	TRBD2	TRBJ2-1	CASSPRAGGSYNEQFF	TGTGCCAGCAGCCCCCGAGCGGGAGGTTCCTACAATGAGCAGTTCTTC
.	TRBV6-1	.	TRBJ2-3	CASSESGGQYF	TGTGCCAGCAGTGAGTCCGGGGGACAGTATTTT
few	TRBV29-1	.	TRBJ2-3	CSVEGLKGTDTQYF	TGCAGCGTTGAGGGGTTGAAGGGCACAGATACGCAGTATTTT
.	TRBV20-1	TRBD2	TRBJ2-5	CSAGTSSETQYF	TGCAGTGCCGGGACTAGCTCGGAGACCCAGTACTTC
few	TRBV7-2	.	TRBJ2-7	CASSLMGPYEQYF	TGTGCCAGCAGCTTAATGGGCCCCTACGAGCAGTACTTC
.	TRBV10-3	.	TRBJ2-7	CAISESRQSYEQYF	TGTGCCATCAGTGAGTCAAGACAGTCCTACGAGCAGTACTTC
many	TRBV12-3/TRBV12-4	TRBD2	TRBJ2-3	CASSPRLAGTTDTQYF	TGTGCCAGCAGTCCCCGACTAGCGGGGACCACAGATACGCAGTATTTT
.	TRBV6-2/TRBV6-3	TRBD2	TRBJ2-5	CASRERGRYQETQYF	TGTGCCAGCAGGGAGCGGGGCCGGTACCAAGAGACCCAGTACTTC
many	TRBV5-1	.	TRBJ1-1	CASKEIMNTEAFF	TGCGCCAGCAAAGAGATTATGAACACTGAAGCTTTCTTT
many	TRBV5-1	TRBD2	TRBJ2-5	CASSLGLAGQETQYF	TGCGCCAGCAGCTTGGGGCTAGCGGGGCAAGAGACCCAGTACTTC
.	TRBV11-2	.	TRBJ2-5	CASSLGYGQQETQYF	TGTGCCAGCAGCTTAGGTTACGGACAGCAAGAGACCCAGTACTTC
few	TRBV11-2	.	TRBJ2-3	CASSPTRNTQYF	TGTGCCAGCAGCCCCACTAGAAATACGCAGTATTTT
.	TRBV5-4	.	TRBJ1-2	CASSPRNANYGYTF	TGTGCCAGCAGCCCTAGGAATGCTAACTATGGCTACACCTTC
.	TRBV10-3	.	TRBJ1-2	CAISESRDNSYNYGYTF	TGTGCCATCAGTGAGTCAAGGGACAACTCTTATAACTATGGCTACACCTTC
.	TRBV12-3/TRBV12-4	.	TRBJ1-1	CASSLANRNEAFF	TGTGCCAGCAGTTTAGCGAACAGGAATGAAGCTTTCTTT
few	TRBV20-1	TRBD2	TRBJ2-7	CSATGIASGVEQYF	TGCAGTGCTACAGGGATTGCTAGCGGGGTCGAGCAGTACTTC
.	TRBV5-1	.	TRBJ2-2	CASSLSFWGLLNGELFF	TGCGCCAGCAGCCTAAGCTTCTGGGGGCTCTTGAACGGGGAGCTGTTTTTT
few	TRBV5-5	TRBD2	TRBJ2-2	CASTTGRTTNTGELFF	TGTGCCAGCACCACCGGGAGGACTACGAACACCGGGGAGCTGTTTTTT
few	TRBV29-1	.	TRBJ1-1	CSSYSGSTEAFF	TGCAGCTCATATTCCGGGAGCACTGAAGCTTTCTTT
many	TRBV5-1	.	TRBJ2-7	CASSSSTGLPVYEQYF	TGCGCCAGCAGCTCATCTACAGGGCTACCTGTTTACGAGCAGTACTTC
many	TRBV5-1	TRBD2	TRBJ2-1	CASSVTSGSYNEQFF	TGCGCCAGCAGCGTGACTAGCGGTTCCTACAATGAGCAGTTCTTC
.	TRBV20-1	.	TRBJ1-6	CSASPRNNNSPLHF	TGCAGTGCTAGTCCACGGAACAATAATTCACCCCTCCACTTT
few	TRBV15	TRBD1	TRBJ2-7	CATSRDPGQGTEQYF	TGTGCCACCAGCAGAGATCCTGGACAGGGGACCGAGCAGTACTTC
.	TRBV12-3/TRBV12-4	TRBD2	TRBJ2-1	CASLPSGSPREQFF	TGTGCCAGCCTTCCCAGCGGGAGTCCCAGGGAGCAGTTCTTC